Below are 6 T cell receptor beta chains sequenced from a single sample in a study of cytomegalovirus exposure and HLA in healthy donors. Primers for the PCR totalled 60 Vbeta and 13 Jbeta. Profiled with immunoSEQ multiplex PCR; TCRdb holds only in-frame clones, not every one. The sample lists about 160,000 clones, about 85% occurring once. The sequenced sample was PBMCs. The receptors shown here come from a male donor in good health and CMV-seropositive.

The gene calls are TRBV13 and TRBJ2-7; D is undetermined. The germline V and J ends were trimmed by 0 bases and 3 bases, with 9 bases remaining between them. The CDR3 covers 14 residues. CDR1 is PRHDT, CDR2 FYEKMQ, per germline (reference sequence). The CDR3 bases are TGTGCCAGCAGCTTAGGGAGCCGCAACTACGAGCAGTACTTC. As protein: CASSLGSRNYEQYF. Combining the CDR3 with reference TRBV13 and TRBJ2-7 gives the whole variable domain AAGVIQSPRHLIKEKRETATLKCYPIPRHDTVYWYQQGPGQDPQFLISFYEKMQSDKGSIPDRFSAQQFSDYHSELNMSSLELGDSALYFCASSLGSRNYEQYFGPGTRLTVT.

This clone occurred once. V gene TRBV21-1 combines with J gene TRBJ2-5; TRBD2, as called in the table, went unchecked against the DNA. TRBV21-1 is annotated as a pseudogene. The CDR3 covers 13 residues. CDR3 region: CASSKMEEETQYF. CDR3 DNA sequence: TGTGCCAGCAGCAAAATGGAGGAAGAGACCCAGTACTTC.

The rearrangement uses TRBV15 and TRBJ2-5, with 12 bases that match TRBD2. Germline V CDR1 and CDR2: LNHNV, YYDKDF (reference sequence). The junction had 19 bases not matched to a gene; V was cut back by 11 bases and J by 6 bases. The CDR3 sequence is 17 residues long. CDR3 residues: CAASRAASGRASQTQYF. CDR3 sequence (DNA): TGTGCCGCTTCGAGGGCGGCTAGCGGGAGGGCCAGCCAGACCCAGTACTTC. Full variable domain (remainder filled in from reference TRBV15 and TRBJ2-5): DAMVIQNPRYQVTQFGKPVTLSCSQTLNHNVMYWYQQKSSQAPKLLFHYYDKDFNNEADTPDNFQSRRPNTSFCFLDIRSPGLGDTAMYLCAASRAASGRASQTQYFGPGTRLLVL.

In this sample, this clone turned up a few times. This chain links TRBV7-2 with TRBJ1-1; D call uncertain. CDR3 size: 14 residues. The germline V gene encodes CDR1 SGHTA and CDR2 FQGNSA. V was pared by 1 base and J by 4 bases, with 10 bases between. This CDR3 is CASSLENRGTEAFF. CDR3 in DNA: TGTGCCAGCAGCTTAGAAAATCGGGGCACTGAAGCTTTCTTT.

The rearrangement joins TRBV5-6 to TRBJ2-7; perhaps TRBD2 as D (6 bases). The CDR3 length is 14 residues. With 5 bases removed from V and 0 bases from J, the gap between germline ends came to 12 bases. The germline V gene encodes CDR1 SGHDT and CDR2 YYEEEE. CDR3 sequence (DNA): TGTGCCAGCAGGGAGGAGGGATCCTCCTACGAGCAGTACTTC. Its protein is CASREEGSSYEQYF.

The chain uses TRBV18 and TRBJ2-3, with 7 bases identical to TRBD2. Germline-derived CDR1 and CDR2 are KGHSH and LQKENI. The CDR3 spans 17 residues. V lost 3 bases, J lost 0 bases, and 9 bases stayed unmatched. The CDR3 DNA reads TGTGCCAGCTCACCTCAGGAAGCGGGGACTAGCACAGATACGCAGTATTTT. Encoded protein: CASSPQEAGTSTDTQYF.